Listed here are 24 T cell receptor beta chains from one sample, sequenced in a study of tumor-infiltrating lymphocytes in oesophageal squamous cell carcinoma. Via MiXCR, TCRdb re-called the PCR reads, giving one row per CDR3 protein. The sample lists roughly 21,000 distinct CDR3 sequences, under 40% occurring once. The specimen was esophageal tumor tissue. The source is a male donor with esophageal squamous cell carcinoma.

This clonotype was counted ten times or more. Here the CDR3 reads CASSLQGNTDTQYF. The DNA of the CDR3 is TGTGCCAGCAGCCTACAGGGAAACACAGATACGCAGTATTTT. The V call is TRBV14, the J call TRBJ2-3; D may be TRBD1 (6 bases). The CDR3 has 14 residues. Trimming took off 4 bases at V and 2 bases at J, with 10 bases between the two ends. Germline CDR1 SGHDN, CDR2 FVKESK.

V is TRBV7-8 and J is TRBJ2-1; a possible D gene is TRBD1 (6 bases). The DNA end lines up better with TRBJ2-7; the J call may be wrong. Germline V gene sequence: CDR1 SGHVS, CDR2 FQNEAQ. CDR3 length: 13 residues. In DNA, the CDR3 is TGTGCCAGCACTCCAGGGGTCATGGACGAGCAGTACTTC. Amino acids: CASTPGVMDEQYF.

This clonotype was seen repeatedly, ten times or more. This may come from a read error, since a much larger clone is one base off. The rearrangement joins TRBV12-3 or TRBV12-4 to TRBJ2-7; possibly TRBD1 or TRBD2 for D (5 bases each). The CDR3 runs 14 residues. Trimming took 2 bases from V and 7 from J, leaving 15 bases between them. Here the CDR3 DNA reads TGTGCCAGCAGTTTAATGGGACCTATCAATGAGCAGTACTTC. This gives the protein CASSLMGPINEQYF.

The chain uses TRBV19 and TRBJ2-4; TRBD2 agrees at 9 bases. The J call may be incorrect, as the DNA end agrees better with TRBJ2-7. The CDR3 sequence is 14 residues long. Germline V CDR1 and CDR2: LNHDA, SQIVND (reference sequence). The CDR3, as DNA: TGTGCCAGTAGTATAGTAGCGGGAGTGTACGAGCAGTACTTC. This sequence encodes CASSIVAGVYEQYF.

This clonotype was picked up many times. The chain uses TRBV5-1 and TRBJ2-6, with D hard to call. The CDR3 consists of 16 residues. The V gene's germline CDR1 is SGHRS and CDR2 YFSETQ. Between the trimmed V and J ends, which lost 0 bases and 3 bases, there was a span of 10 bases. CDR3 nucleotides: TGCGCCAGCAGCTTGGCAGTAGATGGTGGGGCCAACGTCCTGACTTTC. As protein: CASSLAVDGGANVLTF.

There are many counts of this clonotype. The CDR3 loop is CASSSGTGSGNTIYF. CDR3 in DNA: TGTGCCAGCAGTTCCGGGACAGGCTCGGGAAACACCATATATTTT. V and J are TRBV11-2 and TRBJ1-3, with TRBD1 identical over 8 bases. V shed 6 bases and J 4 bases; nucleotides not matched to a gene: 8. The germline gives CDR1 SGHAT, CDR2 FQNNGV. The CDR3 runs 15 residues.

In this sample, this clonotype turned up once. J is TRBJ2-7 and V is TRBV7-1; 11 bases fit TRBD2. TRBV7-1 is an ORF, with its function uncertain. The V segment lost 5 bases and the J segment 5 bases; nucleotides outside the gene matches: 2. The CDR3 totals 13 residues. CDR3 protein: CASSQGLADEQYF. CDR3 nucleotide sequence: TGTGCCAGCAGCCAGGGACTAGCGGACGAGCAGTACTTC.

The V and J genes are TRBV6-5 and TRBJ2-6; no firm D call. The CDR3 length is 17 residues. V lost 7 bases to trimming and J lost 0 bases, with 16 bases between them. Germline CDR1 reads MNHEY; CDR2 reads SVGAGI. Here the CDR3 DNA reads TGTGCCAGCATGGCAAACGTGGGAAGCTCTGGGGCCAACGTCCTGACTTTC. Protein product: CASMANVGSSGANVLTF.

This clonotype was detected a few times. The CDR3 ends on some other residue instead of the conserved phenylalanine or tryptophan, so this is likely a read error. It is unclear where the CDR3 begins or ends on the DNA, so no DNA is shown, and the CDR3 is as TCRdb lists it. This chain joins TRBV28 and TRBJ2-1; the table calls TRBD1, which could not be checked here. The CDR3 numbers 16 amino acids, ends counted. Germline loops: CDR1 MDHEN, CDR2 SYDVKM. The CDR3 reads CASSFGDRGYGYTFGS.

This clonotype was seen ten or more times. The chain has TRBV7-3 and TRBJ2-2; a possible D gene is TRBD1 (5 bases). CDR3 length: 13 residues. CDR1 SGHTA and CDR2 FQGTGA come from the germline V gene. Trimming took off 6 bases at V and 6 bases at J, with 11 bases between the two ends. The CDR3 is CASSRQMAGELFF. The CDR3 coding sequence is TGTGCCAGCAGTCGACAGATGGCCGGGGAGCTGTTTTTT.

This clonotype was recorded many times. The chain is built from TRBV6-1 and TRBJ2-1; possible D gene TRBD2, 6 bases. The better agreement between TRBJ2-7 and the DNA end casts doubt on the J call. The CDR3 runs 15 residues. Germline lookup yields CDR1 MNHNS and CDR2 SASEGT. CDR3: CASTLGRSSYNEQYF. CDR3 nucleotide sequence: TGTGCCAGCACCCTAGGGAGGAGCTCCTACAATGAGCAGTACTTC.

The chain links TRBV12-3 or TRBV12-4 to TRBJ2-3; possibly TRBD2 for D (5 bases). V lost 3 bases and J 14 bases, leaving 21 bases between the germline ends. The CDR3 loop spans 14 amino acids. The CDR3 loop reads CASSLLGGTGELYF. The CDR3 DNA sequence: TGTGCCAGCAGTTTGCTTGGTGGCACCGGGGAGCTGTATTTT.

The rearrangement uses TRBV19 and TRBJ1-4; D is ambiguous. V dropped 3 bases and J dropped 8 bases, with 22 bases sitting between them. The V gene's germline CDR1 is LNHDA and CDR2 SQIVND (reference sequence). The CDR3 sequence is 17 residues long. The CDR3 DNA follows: TGTGCCAGTAGTATTGCGATTACCTTCTCCCTGGGGGAAAAACTGTTTTTT. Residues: CASSIAITFSLGEKLFF. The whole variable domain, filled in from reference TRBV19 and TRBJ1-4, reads DGGITQSPKYLFRKEGQNVTLSCEQNLNHDAMYWYRQDPGQGLRLIYYSQIVNDFQKGDIAEGYSVSREKKESFPLTVTSAQKNPTAFYLCASSIAITFSLGEKLFFGSGTQLSVL.

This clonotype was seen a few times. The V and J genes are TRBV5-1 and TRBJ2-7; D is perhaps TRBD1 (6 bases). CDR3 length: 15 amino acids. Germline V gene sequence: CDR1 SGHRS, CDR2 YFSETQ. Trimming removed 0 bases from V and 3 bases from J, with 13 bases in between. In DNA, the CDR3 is TGCGCCAGCAGCTTGGCTTCAGGGGACCTCTACGAGCAGTACTTC. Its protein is CASSLASGDLYEQYF. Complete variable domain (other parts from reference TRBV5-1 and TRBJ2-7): KAGVTQTPRYLIKTRGQQVTLSCSPISGHRSVSWYQQTPGQGLQFLFEYFSETQRNKGNFPGRFSGRQFSNSRSEMNVSTLELGDSALYLCASSLASGDLYEQYFGPGTRLTVT.

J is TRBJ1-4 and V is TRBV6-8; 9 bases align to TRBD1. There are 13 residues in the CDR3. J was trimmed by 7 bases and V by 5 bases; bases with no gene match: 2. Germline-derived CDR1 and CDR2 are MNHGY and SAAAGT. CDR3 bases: TGTGCCAGCAGTCGACAGGGGGGTGAAAAACTGTTTTTT. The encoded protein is CASSRQGGEKLFF.

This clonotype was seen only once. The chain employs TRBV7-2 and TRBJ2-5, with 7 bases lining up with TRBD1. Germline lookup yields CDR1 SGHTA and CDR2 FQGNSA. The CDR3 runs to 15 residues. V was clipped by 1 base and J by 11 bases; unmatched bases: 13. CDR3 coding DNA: TGTGCCAGCAGCTTAGAGGGACAGACAAACAATGAGCAGTACTTC. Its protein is CASSLEGQTNNEQYF.

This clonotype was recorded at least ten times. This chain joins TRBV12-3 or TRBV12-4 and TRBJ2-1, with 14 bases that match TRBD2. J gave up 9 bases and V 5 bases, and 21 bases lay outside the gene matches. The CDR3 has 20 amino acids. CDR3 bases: TGTGCCAGCAGTCCTTCGCCGGGACTAGCGGGGGTGTTTGGGTCGGGTGAGCAGTTCTTC. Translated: CASSPSPGLAGVFGSGEQFF.

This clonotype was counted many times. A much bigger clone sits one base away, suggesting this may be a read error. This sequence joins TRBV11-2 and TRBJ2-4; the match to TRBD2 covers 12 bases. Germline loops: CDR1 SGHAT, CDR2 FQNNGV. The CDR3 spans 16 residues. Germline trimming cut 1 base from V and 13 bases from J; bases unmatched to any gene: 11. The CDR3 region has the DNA TGTGCCAGCAGCTTAGGGACTAGCGGGACCTACAATGAGCAGTACTTC. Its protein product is CASSLGTSGTYNEQYF.

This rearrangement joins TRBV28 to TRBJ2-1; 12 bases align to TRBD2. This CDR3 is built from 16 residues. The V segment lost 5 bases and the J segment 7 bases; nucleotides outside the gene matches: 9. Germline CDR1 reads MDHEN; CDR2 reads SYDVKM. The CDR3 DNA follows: TGTGCCAGCAGTATCTTCGGACTAGCGGGGAAGAATGAGCAGTTCTTC. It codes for CASSIFGLAGKNEQFF.

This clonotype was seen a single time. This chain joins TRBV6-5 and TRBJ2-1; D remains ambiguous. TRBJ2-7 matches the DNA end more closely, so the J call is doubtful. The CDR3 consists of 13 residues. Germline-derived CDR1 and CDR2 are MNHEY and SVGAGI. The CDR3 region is CASSYTESYEQYF. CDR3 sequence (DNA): TGTGCCAGCAGTTACACGGAGTCCTACGAGCAGTACTTC.

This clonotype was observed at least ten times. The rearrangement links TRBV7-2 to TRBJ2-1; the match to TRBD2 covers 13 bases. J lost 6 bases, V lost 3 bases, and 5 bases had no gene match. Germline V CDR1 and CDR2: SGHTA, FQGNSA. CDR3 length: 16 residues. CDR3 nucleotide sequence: TGTGCCAGCAGCTTGAAACTAGCGGGAGGGTTCAATGAGCAGTTCTTC. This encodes CASSLKLAGGFNEQFF.

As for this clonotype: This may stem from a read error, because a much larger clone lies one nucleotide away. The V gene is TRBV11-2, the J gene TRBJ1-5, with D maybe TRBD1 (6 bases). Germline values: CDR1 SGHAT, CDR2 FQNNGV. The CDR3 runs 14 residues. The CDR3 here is CARSFGQTNQPQHF. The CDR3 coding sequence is TGTGCCAGGAGCTTTGGACAGACTAATCAGCCCCAGCATTTT.

This CDR3 reads CASSGGLRGDQPQHF. CDR3 bases: TGTGCCAGCAGTGGGGGGCTGAGGGGGGATCAGCCCCAGCATTTT. V is TRBV6-1 and J is TRBJ1-5, with D tentatively TRBD1 (6 bases). Between the trimmed V and J ends, which lost 4 bases and 5 bases, there was a span of 15 bases. Germline lookup yields CDR1 MNHNS and CDR2 SASEGT. This CDR3 is 15 amino acids long.

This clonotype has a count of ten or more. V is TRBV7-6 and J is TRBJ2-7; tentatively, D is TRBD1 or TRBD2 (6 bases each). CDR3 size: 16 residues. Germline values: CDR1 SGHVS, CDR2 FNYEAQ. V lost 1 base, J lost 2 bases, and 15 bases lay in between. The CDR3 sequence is CASSLGTGTFAYEQYF. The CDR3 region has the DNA TGTGCCAGCAGCTTAGGAACAGGGACTTTTGCCTACGAGCAGTACTTC.